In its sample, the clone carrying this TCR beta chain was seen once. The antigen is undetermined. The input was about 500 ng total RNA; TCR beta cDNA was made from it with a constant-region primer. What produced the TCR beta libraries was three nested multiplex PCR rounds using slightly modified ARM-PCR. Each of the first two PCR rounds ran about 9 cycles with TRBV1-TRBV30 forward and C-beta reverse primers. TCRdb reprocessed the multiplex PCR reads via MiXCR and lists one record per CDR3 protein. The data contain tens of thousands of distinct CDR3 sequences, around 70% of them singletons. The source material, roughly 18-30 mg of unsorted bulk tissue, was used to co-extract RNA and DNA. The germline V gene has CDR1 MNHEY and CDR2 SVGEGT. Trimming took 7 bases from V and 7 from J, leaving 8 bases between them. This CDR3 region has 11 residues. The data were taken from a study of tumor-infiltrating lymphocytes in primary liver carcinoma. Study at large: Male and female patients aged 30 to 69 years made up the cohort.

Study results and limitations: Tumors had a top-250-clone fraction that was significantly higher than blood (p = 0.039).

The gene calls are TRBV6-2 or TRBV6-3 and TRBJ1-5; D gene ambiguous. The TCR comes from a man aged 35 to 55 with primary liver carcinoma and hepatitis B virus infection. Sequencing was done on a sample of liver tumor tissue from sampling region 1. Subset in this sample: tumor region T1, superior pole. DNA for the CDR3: TGTGCCAGCACCATGGGGCAGCCCCAGCATTTT. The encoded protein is CASTMGQPQHF.